This record looks at one TCR beta chain sequence and its context. This entry belongs to a study of T cell changes during pregnancy in multiple sclerosis. Germline CDR1 SQVTM, CDR2 ANQGSEA. The CDR3 consists of 13 residues. Between the trimmed V and J ends, which lost 7 bases and 0 bases, there was a span of 9 bases. Repertoires were generated with immunoSEQ multiplex PCR, while TCRdb's copy carries only in-frame clones and drops some. The top ten clones hold about 1.8% of a sample with tens of thousands of clones, 88% of them seen once. The rearrangement links TRBV29-1 to TRBJ2-2; no firm D call. This receptor was identified in a female donor with multiple sclerosis, enrolled in a pregnancy study. The sample was peripheral blood, taken in the first trimester of pregnancy. CDR3 sequence: CSGHTANTGELFF. In DNA form, the CDR3 reads TGCAGCGGTCACACAGCGAACACCGGGGAGCTGTTTTTT.